The 27 T cell receptor beta chains presented below share a single source sample, sequenced in a study of T cell repertoires in aging, cancer and after chemotherapy. TRB rearrangements spanning V, D and J were amplified using mixed TRB-A/B primers. TCRdb re-called the multiplex PCR reads with MiXCR, one entry per CDR3 protein. This repertoire shows 13,000 or so distinct CDR3 sequences, approximately 25% found once; its top ten account for about 48%. Amplification of TCR beta used genomic DNA extracted from peripheral blood. Sequenced: blood. These TCRs come from a human donor in good health.

The V and J genes are TRBV12-3 or TRBV12-4 and TRBJ2-4, with D uncertain. V lost 3 bases to trimming and J lost 0 bases, with 6 bases between them. The CDR3 consists of 14 residues. The CDR3 region is CASSFLLAKNIQYF. The CDR3 coding sequence is TGTGCCAGCAGTTTTTTGCTAGCCAAAAACATTCAGTACTTC.

This clonotype was observed a handful of times. The chain uses TRBV15 and TRBJ1-5, with D unresolved. V was cut by 2 bases and J by 5 bases, with 4 bases left in between. This CDR3 has 12 amino acids. Germline-derived CDR1 and CDR2 are LNHNV and YYDKDF (reference sequence). The CDR3 DNA sequence: TGTGCCACCAGCAGACCAGATCAGCCCCAGCATTTT. Its translation: CATSRPDQPQHF. The whole variable domain, filled in from reference TRBV15 and TRBJ1-5, reads DAMVIQNPRYQVTQFGKPVTLSCSQTLNHNVMYWYQQKSSQAPKLLFHYYDKDFNNEADTPDNFQSRRPNTSFCFLDIRSPGLGDTAMYLCATSRPDQPQHFGDGTRLSIL.

This sequence joins TRBV7-9 and TRBJ1-1, with D perhaps TRBD1 (6 bases). The V end was cut by 6 bases, the J end by 2 bases, with 16 bases between. CDR3 length: 15 amino acids. Germline V gene data show CDR1 as SEHNR and CDR2 as FQNEAQ (reference sequence). The CDR3 loop reads CASRPSVRGNTEAFF. In nucleotides, the CDR3 is TGTGCCAGCAGACCAAGTGTCAGGGGAAACACTGAAGCTTTCTTT.

The chain employs TRBV27 and TRBJ2-1; tentative D call: TRBD1 (6 bases). Germline values: CDR1 MNHEY, CDR2 SMNVEV (reference sequence). Trimming left V 9 bases short and J 2 bases short, with 11 bases between. CDR3 length: 13 amino acids. CDR3 amino acids: CASTGYAYNEQFF. In nucleotides, the CDR3 is TGTGCCAGTACAGGGTACGCCTACAATGAGCAGTTCTTC.

This clonotype was recorded a few times. CDR3 loop: CSARARRTYEQYF. CDR3 coding DNA: TGCAGTGCTAGAGCTCGGCGAACCTACGAGCAGTACTTC. The V and J genes are TRBV20-1 and TRBJ2-7; D is uncertain. With 1 base removed from V and 2 bases from J, the gap between germline ends came to 9 bases. The CDR3 covers 13 residues. The germline CDR1 and CDR2 sequences are DFQATT and SNEGSKA (reference sequence).

V is TRBV5-1 and J is TRBJ1-6, with TRBD1 as a possible D gene (5 bases). The V gene's germline CDR1 is SGHRS and CDR2 YFSETQ. The CDR3 is 15 amino acids. Deletions cut 2 bases from V and 5 bases from J, with 11 bases between. The CDR3 DNA sequence: TGCGCCAGCAGCTTTAGTCCGGGGGATAATTCACCCCTCCACTTT. It codes for CASSFSPGDNSPLHF. Full variable domain (rest looked up from reference TRBV5-1 and TRBJ1-6): KAGVTQTPRYLIKTRGQQVTLSCSPISGHRSVSWYQQTPGQGLQFLFEYFSETQRNKGNFPGRFSGRQFSNSRSEMNVSTLELGDSALYLCASSFSPGDNSPLHFGNGTRLTVT.

This clonotype showed up just once. The chain carries TRBV28 and TRBJ1-1, with unresolved D. Trimming pared 2 bases from V and 5 bases from J, leaving 12 bases between. Germline V gene lookup returns CDR1 MDHEN and CDR2 SYDVKM. This CDR3 spans 14 amino acids. Written as DNA, the CDR3 is TGTGCCAGCAGTTTAGGGCAGGTGTTAACTGAAGCTTTCTTT. It codes for CASSLGQVLTEAFF.

This clonotype was detected only a few times. The CDR3 DNA sequence: TGTGCCAGCAGTTGGTCGGGGGGCGAATCGGATACGCAGTATTTT. Translation gives CASSWSGGESDTQYF. The V gene is TRBV6-5, the J gene TRBJ2-3; a weak D match, TRBD2 (7 bases). V lost 4 bases and J lost 6, with 17 bases in between. Germline V lookup: CDR1 MNHEY, CDR2 SVGAGI. CDR3 length equals 15 residues.

In this sample, this clonotype turned up a few times. The chain combines TRBV7-2 with TRBJ2-2; the D is unclear. CDR3 length equals 12 residues. Between the trimmed V and J ends, which lost 5 bases and 8 bases, there was a span of 9 bases. Looked up from germline, CDR1 is SGHTA and CDR2 is FQGNSA. CDR3 in DNA: TGTGCCAGCAGCCCCTGGGGTGGGGAGCTGTTTTTT. This codes for CASSPWGGELFF.

This clonotype showed up just a few times. V and J are TRBV7-9 and TRBJ1-3; 7 nucleotides align to TRBD1. The CDR3 has 15 residues. The germline V gene encodes CDR1 SEHNR and CDR2 FQNEAQ (reference sequence). Losses at the gene ends were 5 bases for V and 0 bases for J; bases not matched to a gene: 4. CDR3 DNA: TGTGCCAGCAGCCACGACAGGGCCTCTGGAAACACCATATATTTT. This codes for CASSHDRASGNTIYF.

This clonotype turned up a few times. The CDR3 nucleotides are TGTGCCAGCAGCCATCTTGTGCGCCAGCTCGTCGAGCAGTACTTC. It codes for CASSHLVRQLVEQYF. The chain carries TRBV21-1 and TRBJ2-7; the table gives TRBD1 as D, unverified against the DNA. TRBV21-1 is termed a pseudogene. The CDR3 is 15 amino acids.

This clonotype was seen a few times. The V gene is TRBV7-3, the J gene TRBJ2-1; D unclear. In germline, CDR1 is SGHTA, CDR2 FQGTGA. V lost 3 bases to trimming and J lost 7 bases, with 7 bases between them. The CDR3 is 12 residues long. The CDR3: CASSFGQNEQFF. The CDR3 DNA reads as TGTGCCAGCAGCTTCGGGCAAAATGAGCAGTTCTTC.

This rearrangement joins TRBV7-9 to TRBJ1-5, with D tentatively TRBD1 (5 bases). This CDR3 has 15 residues. Germline loops: CDR1 SEHNR, CDR2 FQNEAQ (reference sequence). Between the trimmed V and J ends, which lost 5 bases and 4 bases, there was a span of 15 bases. In nucleotides, the CDR3 is TGTGCCAGCAGCCAAGAACGACAGCCAAATCAGCCCCAGCATTTT. As protein: CASSQERQPNQPQHF.

V is TRBV4-3 and J is TRBJ2-3, with TRBD1 as a possible D gene (6 bases). Trimming removed 0 bases from V and 2 bases from J, with 9 bases in between. The CDR3 consists of 15 residues. CDR1 is LGHNA, CDR2 YSLEER, per germline. CDR3 nucleotides: TGCGCCAGCAGCCAAGATAGGGGGTTCACAGATACGCAGTATTTT. It encodes CASSQDRGFTDTQYF.

This clonotype was recorded at least ten times. The rearrangement links TRBV30 to TRBJ2-7; D is unclear. Per germline, CDR1 GTSNPN and CDR2 SVGIG (reference sequence). Trimming shortened V by 2 bases and J by 3 bases, and 11 bases separated the two germline ends. The CDR3 contains 13 residues. CDR3 loop: CAWSFSPRYEQYF. Here the CDR3 DNA reads TGTGCCTGGAGTTTCTCCCCACGCTACGAGCAGTACTTC.

This chain uses TRBV19 with TRBJ2-4; D ambiguous. CDR1 is LNHDA and CDR2 is SQIVND in the germline V gene (reference sequence). Trimming took off 5 bases at V and 8 bases at J, with 7 bases between the two ends. There are 11 residues in the CDR3. The CDR3 region has the DNA TGTGCCAGTAGTGGGCGCGACATTCAGTACTTC. Protein product: CASSGRDIQYF.

This clonotype has just a few counts. The rearrangement joins TRBV29-1 to TRBJ1-1; 7 bases are shared with TRBD1. With V trimmed by 6 bases and J by 1 base, 8 bases remained unmatched. Germline-derived CDR1 and CDR2 are SQVTM and ANQGSEA. The CDR3 runs to 14 residues. CDR3 DNA sequence: TGCAGCGTGTACCGGGACAGCCCGAACACTGAAGCTTTCTTT. Protein: CSVYRDSPNTEAFF.

The genes are TRBV2 and TRBJ2-5; 10 bases map to TRBD2. CDR1 and CDR2 (germline): SNHLY, FYNNEI. V shed 3 bases, J shed 5 bases, and the junction held 6 bases outside the gene matches. There are 15 residues in the CDR3. Here the CDR3 reads CASSDRLAGAETQYF. DNA of the CDR3: TGTGCCAGCAGTGACAGGCTAGCGGGGGCGGAGACCCAGTACTTC.

In this sample, this clonotype turned up a few times. The chain employs TRBV12-3 or TRBV12-4 and TRBJ1-1; D unclear. There are 13 residues in the CDR3. Trimming removed 7 bases at V and 4 bases at J, with 13 bases between. CDR3 sequence reads: CASTFIWGTEAFF. CDR3 DNA: TGTGCCAGCACCTTTATTTGGGGCACTGAAGCTTTCTTT.

There are a few counts of this clonotype. The gene calls are TRBV12-3 or TRBV12-4 and TRBJ2-5; 8 nucleotides agree with TRBD2. The CDR3 extends over 15 amino acids. Germline trimming cut 3 bases from V and 6 bases from J; bases unmatched to any gene: 9. This CDR3 reads CASSFSAGGAQTQYF. The CDR3, as DNA: TGTGCCAGCAGTTTCAGCGCCGGGGGGGCCCAGACCCAGTACTTC.

This chain uses TRBV5-1 with TRBJ2-1, with 11 bases identical to TRBD2. Germline assignment: CDR1 SGHRS and CDR2 YFSETQ. V lost 0 bases to trimming and J lost 10 bases; unmatched junction nucleotides: 6. The CDR3 sequence is 15 residues long. CDR3 in amino acids: CASSLASGGRGEQFF. In nucleotides, the CDR3 is TGCGCCAGCAGCTTGGCTAGCGGGGGGCGGGGAGAGCAGTTCTTC.

CDR3 loop: CASSDPAKNIQYF. Written as DNA, the CDR3 is TGTGCCAGCAGTGACCCGGCCAAAAACATTCAGTACTTC. This rearrangement joins TRBV6-5 to TRBJ2-4; D call uncertain. This CDR3 has 13 residues. From germline, CDR1 is MNHEY and CDR2 SVGAGI. Trimming took off 5 bases at V and 1 base at J, with 6 bases between the two ends.

This clonotype is labeled medium-sized (0.01 to 0.1%). The chain recombines TRBV19 with TRBJ1-1; D perhaps matches TRBD1 (5 bases). The CDR3 consists of 14 residues. Deletions cut 5 bases from V and 4 bases from J, with 14 bases between. Per the germline V gene, CDR1 is LNHDA and CDR2 is SQIVND (reference sequence). CDR3 region: CASSLGGVSTEAFF. The CDR3 nucleotides read TGTGCCAGTAGTTTGGGGGGGGTGAGCACTGAAGCTTTCTTT.

This clonotype occurred a few times. The chain joins TRBV7-2 to TRBJ1-2; TRBD1 agrees at 7 bases. Germline V lookup: CDR1 SGHTA, CDR2 FQGNSA. V trimming: 2 bases; J trimming: 7 bases; junction bases outside the gene matches: 1. The CDR3 loop spans 12 amino acids. CDR3 amino acids: CASSLQGVGYTF. For the CDR3, the DNA is TGTGCCAGCAGCTTACAGGGGGTTGGCTACACCTTC.

Many counts were recorded for this clonotype. The chain uses TRBV20-1 and TRBJ1-3; D gene ambiguous. The ends were cut back, 5 bases at V and 1 base at J, with 6 bases in the middle. The CDR3 length is 12 residues. Germline V gives CDR1 DFQATT, CDR2 SNEGSKA (reference sequence). This CDR3 is CSAPFSGNTIYF. The CDR3, as DNA: TGCAGTGCTCCGTTTTCTGGAAACACCATATATTTT.

V and J are TRBV5-6 and TRBJ1-1, with D uncertain. CDR3 length: 13 residues. Germline CDR1 reads SGHDT; CDR2 reads YYEEEE. V lost 6 bases to trimming and J lost 5 bases, with 14 bases between them. CDR3 DNA sequence: TGTGCCAGCACCTGGACCGAGGGAACTGAAGCTTTCTTT. It translates to CASTWTEGTEAFF.

The sample holds a few counts of this clonotype. The V and J genes are TRBV5-4 and TRBJ2-2; D ambiguous. With 3 bases removed from V and 0 bases from J, the gap between germline ends came to 21 bases. The CDR3 runs 19 residues. Germline V gene data show CDR1 as SGHNT and CDR2 as YYREEE (reference sequence). CDR3 loop: CASSSGFSRILANTGELFF. The CDR3 region has the DNA TGTGCCAGCAGCTCGGGCTTCTCTAGAATCCTCGCGAACACCGGGGAGCTGTTTTTT. Full variable domain (remainder filled in from reference TRBV5-4 and TRBJ2-2): ETGVTQSPTHLIKTRGQQVTLRCSSQSGHNTVSWYQQALGQGPQFIFQYYREEENGRGNFPPRFSGLQFPNYSSELNVNALELDDSALYLCASSSGFSRILANTGELFFGEGSRLTVL.